The 6 T cell receptor beta chains given below trace back to one sample, sequenced in a study of beta chain features in type 1 diabetes. Study-level points and caveats: TCRB CDR3s were moderately but significantly shorter in Type 1 diabetes patients in all four CD4+ subsets.

Expressed TCRB transcripts were sequenced because the entire RNA isolate underwent reverse transcription. TCRdb keeps only in-frame clones here, not all; method: immunoSEQ multiplex PCR. The data contain 93,000 or so clones, around 30% of them singletons. Which antigens these TCRs recognize remains unknown. The sequencing input was central memory CD4+ T cells from blood. The receptor set was obtained from a woman between 18 and 29 years old with type 1 diabetes.

This clone was found a few times. Germline is not matched at one junction end, which may reflect a read error. The rearrangement joins TRBV6-1 to TRBJ1-1; TRBD1 is a possible D gene (5 bases). The CDR3 spans 13 residues. Germline lookup yields CDR1 MNHNS and CDR2 SASEGT. The CDR3, as DNA: TGTGCCAGCAACCCCCTAGGGGTGATTGTATCCTCATTT. The encoded protein is CASNPLGVIVSSF.

The gene calls are TRBV5-1 and TRBJ2-1; D is unclear. This CDR3 has 16 amino acids. V lost 0 bases, J lost 3 bases, and 13 bases lay in between. In germline, CDR1 is SGHRS, CDR2 YFSETQ. The CDR3 region has the DNA TGCGCCAGCAGCTTGGAAAGTAGAGTGTTCTACAATGAGCAGTTCTTC. This gives the protein CASSLESRVFYNEQFF.

A few counts support this clone. V is TRBV19 and J is TRBJ2-2; D unresolved. Germline CDR1 and CDR2: LNHDA and SQIVND (reference sequence). Trimming removed 3 bases at V and 12 bases at J, with 8 bases between. This CDR3 is built from 11 residues. This chain's CDR3 is CASSMPTQLFF. The CDR3 region has the DNA TGTGCCAGTAGTATGCCTACCCAGCTGTTTTTT.

V gene TRBV30 combines with J gene TRBJ1-2; D is uncertain. Germline CDR1 is GTSNPN and CDR2 is SVGIG (reference sequence). CDR3 length: 11 residues. Between the trimmed V and J ends, which lost 5 bases and 4 bases, there was a span of 8 bases. The CDR3 coding sequence is TGTGCCTGGCTGGCAGGCTATGGCTACACCTTC. Translation: CAWLAGYGYTF.

The chain couples TRBV27 to TRBJ1-5; TRBD1 matches at 9 bases. This CDR3 is 13 amino acids long. The ends lost 6 bases at V and 5 bases at J; junction bases unmatched: 2. Looked up from germline, CDR1 is MNHEY and CDR2 is SMNVEV (reference sequence). CDR3 coding DNA: TGTGCCAGCAGGGGACAGGGACATCAGCCCCAGCATTTT. As protein: CASRGQGHQPQHF.

In this sample, this clone turned up a few times. The V and J genes are TRBV28 and TRBJ2-3; possibly TRBD1 for D (6 bases). The CDR3 covers 12 residues. V was clipped by 2 bases and J by 11 bases, with 11 bases between them. From germline, CDR1 is MDHEN and CDR2 SYDVKM. For the CDR3, the DNA is TGTGCCAGCAGTTTAATCCGGGACAAGCAGTATTTT. Translating it yields CASSLIRDKQYF.